This T cell receptor beta chain emerged from a study of sequential checkpoint blockade in melanoma. Study context: Randomization was 1:1 between first-line nivolumab→ipilimumab and ipilimumab→nivolumab.

Data came from immunoSEQ multiplex PCR; TCRdb stores just in-frame clones and leaves some out. Of under 20,000 clones in the sample, around 74% were seen once. V was shortened by 0 bases and J by 2 bases, with 6 bases between the two germline ends. The CDR3 is made up of 13 amino acids. The germline V gene encodes CDR1 SGHRS and CDR2 YFSETQ. This sample's treatment: randomized to nivolumab then ipilimumab (arm A) or the reverse (arm B). DNA-damaging chemotherapy had not been given to any patient beforehand. Sorted cells were live CD3+CD8+, lacking CD19 and CD56, from PBMCs. The sequence was obtained from a human donor with melanoma. V and J are TRBV5-1 and TRBJ2-7; D gene uncertain. The sample was CD8+ T cells sorted from blood (inferred from file names), taken from a patient given nivolumab and ipilimumab in sequence. CDR3 in amino acids: CASSLDRTYEQYF. The CDR3 nucleotides read TGCGCCAGCAGCTTGGACAGAACCTACGAGCAGTACTTC.